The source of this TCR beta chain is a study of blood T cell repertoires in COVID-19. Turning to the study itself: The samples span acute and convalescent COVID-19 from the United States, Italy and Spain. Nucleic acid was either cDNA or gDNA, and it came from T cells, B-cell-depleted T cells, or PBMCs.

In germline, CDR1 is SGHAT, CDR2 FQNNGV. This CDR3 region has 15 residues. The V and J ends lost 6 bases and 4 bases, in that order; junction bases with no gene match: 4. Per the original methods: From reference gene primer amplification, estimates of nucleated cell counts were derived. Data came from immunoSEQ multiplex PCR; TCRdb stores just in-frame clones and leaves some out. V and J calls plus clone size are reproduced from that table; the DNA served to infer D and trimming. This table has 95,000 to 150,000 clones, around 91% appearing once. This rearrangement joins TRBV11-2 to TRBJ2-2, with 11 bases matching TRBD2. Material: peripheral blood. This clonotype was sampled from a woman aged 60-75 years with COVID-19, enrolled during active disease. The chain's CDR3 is CASREGTSGTGELFF. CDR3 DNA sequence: TGTGCCAGCAGGGAAGGGACTAGCGGCACCGGGGAGCTGTTTTTT.